The 26 T cell receptor beta chains given below trace back to one sample, sequenced in a study of blood T cell repertoires in COVID-19. The data were produced by immunoSEQ multiplex PCR, yet TCRdb's version contains in-frame clones alone and is incomplete. This sample has fewer than 150,000 clones; 84% occur once, and the top ten carry 1.5% to 2%. The sequencing input was PBMCs or T cells enriched from blood (not recorded which). The source of these receptors is a woman aged 18-30 years who had been exposed to COVID-19.

V and J are TRBV3-1 (or the pseudogene TRBV3-2) and TRBJ2-2, with D maybe TRBD2 (5 bases). Germline V CDR1 and CDR2: LGHDT, YNNKEL (reference sequence). The CDR3 sequence is 16 residues long. The ends were cut back, 1 base at V and 1 base at J, with 10 bases in the middle. CDR3 sequence (DNA): TGTGCCAGCAGCCAAGTAAGTGGAGGGAACACCGGGGAGCTGTTTTTT. It translates to CASSQVSGGNTGELFF.

This clone appeared once. The chain links TRBV18 to TRBJ1-4; D is uncertain. V was pared by 1 base and J by 8 bases, with 8 bases between. CDR1 is KGHSH, CDR2 LQKENI, per germline. This CDR3 is 13 amino acids long. CDR3 protein: CASSPQGGEKLFF. CDR3 DNA: TGTGCCAGCTCACCACAGGGAGGGGAAAAACTGTTTTTT. The variable domain in full, completed from reference TRBV18 and TRBJ1-4, reads NAGVMQNPRHLVRRRGQEARLRCSPMKGHSHVYWYRQLPEEGLKFMVYLQKENIIDESGMPKERFSAEFPKEGPSILRIQQVVRGDSAAYFCASSPQGGEKLFFGSGTQLSVL.

The chain combines TRBV19 with TRBJ1-3, with no clear D. Looked up from germline, CDR1 is LNHDA and CDR2 is SQIVND (reference sequence). V lost 5 bases and J 4 bases, leaving 6 bases between the germline ends. The CDR3 has 12 amino acids. The DNA for the CDR3 is TGTGCCAGTAGTCCCGTCGGAAACACCATATATTTT. The encoded protein is CASSPVGNTIYF.

This sequence joins TRBV5-1 and TRBJ1-2; 9 nucleotides align to TRBD1. The CDR3 loop spans 13 amino acids. V trimming: 7 bases; J trimming: 7 bases; junction bases outside the gene matches: 8. Germline lookup yields CDR1 SGHRS and CDR2 YFSETQ. CDR3 amino acids: CASSQGAYFGYTF. The DNA for the CDR3 is TGCGCCAGCTCACAGGGGGCATATTTTGGCTACACCTTC. The whole variable domain, filled in from reference TRBV5-1 and TRBJ1-2, reads KAGVTQTPRYLIKTRGQQVTLSCSPISGHRSVSWYQQTPGQGLQFLFEYFSETQRNKGNFPGRFSGRQFSNSRSEMNVSTLELGDSALYLCASSQGAYFGYTFGSGTRLTVV.

The chain recombines TRBV10-2 with TRBJ2-1, with 11 bases that match TRBD2. Per germline, CDR1 WSHSY and CDR2 SAAADI. This CDR3 spans 13 amino acids. V gave up 6 bases and J gave up 6 bases; unmatched junction bases: 1. Here the CDR3 reads CASRLAGANEQFF. In DNA, the CDR3 is TGCGCCAGCAGACTAGCGGGAGCCAATGAGCAGTTCTTC.

The chain couples TRBV7-3 to TRBJ2-1, with 11 bases identical to TRBD1. This CDR3 region has 15 residues. Losses at the gene ends were 5 bases for V and 9 bases for J; bases not matched to a gene: 9. Per the germline V gene, CDR1 is SGHTA and CDR2 is FQGTGA. CDR3 in DNA: TGTGCCAGCAGCCGCGTGGGACAGGGGGGCATTGAGCAGTTCTTC. Translation gives CASSRVGQGGIEQFF. Filled out from reference TRBV7-3 and TRBJ2-1, the complete variable domain reads GAGVSQTPSNKVTEKGKYVELRCDPISGHTALYWYRQSLGQGPEFLIYFQGTGAADDSGLPNDRFFAVRPEGSVSTLKIQRTERGDSAVYLCASSRVGQGGIEQFFGPGTRLTVL.

The rearrangement links TRBV19 to TRBJ1-3; 9 bases match TRBD1. The germline V gene encodes CDR1 LNHDA and CDR2 SQIVND (reference sequence). V dropped 5 bases and J dropped 1; count of bases not matched to a gene: 3. The CDR3 totals 15 residues. CDR3 nucleotides: TGTGCCAGTAGTGTCGGACAGGGGTCTGGAAACACCATATATTTT. The encoded protein is CASSVGQGSGNTIYF.

The V gene is TRBV3-1 (or the pseudogene TRBV3-2), the J gene TRBJ1-2; 12 bases agree with TRBD1. Germline CDR1 reads LGHDT; CDR2 reads YNNKEL (reference sequence). The CDR3 length is 16 residues. V was pared by 5 bases and J by 4 bases, with 8 bases of the junction left unmatched. CDR3 bases: TGTGCCAGCAGCTGGGGACAGGGGGCGCTTTCCTATGGCTACACCTTC. Protein: CASSWGQGALSYGYTF.

This chain connects TRBV12-3 or TRBV12-4 to TRBJ1-1; no definite D call. V was trimmed by 6 bases and J by 4 bases, leaving 9 bases between them. The CDR3 runs to 12 residues. The CDR3 coding sequence is TGTGCCAGCAGCCTCGCCAGCACTGAAGCTTTCTTT. It yields the protein CASSLASTEAFF.

This rearrangement joins TRBV7-2 to TRBJ2-7, with TRBD1 matching over 8 bases. Germline V CDR1 and CDR2: SGHTA, FQGNSA. V lost 5 bases, J lost 2 bases, and 11 bases stayed unmatched. The CDR3 runs to 16 residues. The CDR3 nucleotides are TGTGCCAGCAGCGCCGACGGGTGGGACAGGACCTACGAGCAGTACTTC. It codes for CASSADGWDRTYEQYF.

The rearrangement uses TRBV15 and TRBJ2-1; 7 nucleotides align to TRBD2. Germline V CDR1 and CDR2: LNHNV, YYDKDF (reference sequence). CDR3 length: 15 amino acids. V shed 1 base and J 6 bases; nucleotides not matched to a gene: 6. CDR3 sequence: CATSRAGGGVNEQFF. The CDR3 DNA sequence: TGTGCCACCAGCAGAGCGGGGGGAGGGGTCAATGAGCAGTTCTTC.

The V call is TRBV10-1, the J call TRBJ2-3, with TRBD1 matching 7 bases. The V gene end was trimmed by 3 bases and the J gene end by 1 base; junction bases not matched to a gene: 4. Per the germline V gene, CDR1 is WNHNN and CDR2 is SYGVQD (reference sequence). The CDR3 runs to 15 residues. In DNA, the CDR3 is TGCGCCAGCAGTGAATACAGGGGAGGCACAGATACGCAGTATTTT. This sequence encodes CASSEYRGGTDTQYF.

The genes are TRBV7-9 and TRBJ1-2, with 12 bases that match TRBD1. Germline V CDR1 and CDR2: SEHNR, FQNEAQ (reference sequence). The CDR3 covers 17 residues. V shed 3 bases and J 3 bases; nucleotides not matched to a gene: 8. The CDR3, as DNA: TGTGCCAGCAGCTTGGACCGGGACAGGGGGCATGACTATGGCTACACCTTC. As protein: CASSLDRDRGHDYGYTF. Drawing the rest from reference TRBV7-9 and TRBJ1-2, the complete variable domain is DTGVSQNPRHKITKRGQNVTFRCDPISEHNRLYWYRQTLGQGPEFLTYFQNEAQLEKSRLLSDRFSAERPKGSFSTLEIQRTEQGDSAMYLCASSLDRDRGHDYGYTFGSGTRLTVV.

The chain couples TRBV2 to TRBJ1-5, with TRBD1 identical over 10 bases. Germline loops: CDR1 SNHLY, CDR2 FYNNEI. The CDR3 contains 16 residues. With 6 bases clipped from V and 1 base from J, the junction kept 6 bases outside the gene matches. The CDR3 sequence: CASRERQGASNQPQHF. For the CDR3, the DNA is TGTGCCAGCAGGGAAAGACAGGGGGCGAGCAATCAGCCCCAGCATTTT.

This rearrangement joins TRBV4-3 to TRBJ1-6; D is unresolved. CDR1 is LGHNA and CDR2 is YSLEER in the germline V gene. The V end lost 1 base, the J end lost 10 bases, and 11 bases lay between the germline ends. This CDR3 is built from 14 residues. CDR3 region: CASSQGPGSSPLHF. CDR3 bases: TGCGCCAGCAGCCAAGGGCCGGGGAGCTCACCCCTCCACTTT.

The rearrangement joins TRBV5-1 to TRBJ2-7; 7 bases are a match to TRBD1. This CDR3 spans 14 amino acids. J lost 8 bases, V lost 4 bases, and 12 bases had no gene match. Germline CDR1 is SGHRS and CDR2 is YFSETQ. The CDR3 spells CASSQGQLTRQQYF. The CDR3 DNA sequence: TGCGCCAGCAGCCAGGGACAGCTTACGAGGCAGCAGTACTTC.

This clone was recorded a few times. The chain combines TRBV9 with TRBJ2-7, with 8 nucleotides matching TRBD1. This CDR3 contains 15 residues. The germline V gene has CDR1 SGDLS and CDR2 YYNGEE. V was clipped by 7 bases and J by 5 bases; unmatched bases: 14. The CDR3 sequence: CASCGGARGQHEQYF. The CDR3, as DNA: TGTGCCAGCTGCGGAGGCGCCAGGGGGCAACACGAGCAGTACTTC.

The gene calls are TRBV6-1 and TRBJ1-4, with TRBD1 as a possible D gene (5 bases). The CDR3 has 13 residues. Germline V lookup: CDR1 MNHNS, CDR2 SASEGT. V lost 3 bases to trimming and J lost 7 bases, with 9 bases between them. CDR3 DNA sequence: TGTGCCAGCAGTGACAGGGAATTTGAAAAACTGTTTTTT. It encodes CASSDREFEKLFF.

The chain has TRBV28 and TRBJ1-4, with D possibly matching TRBD1 (6 bases). Germline CDR1 reads MDHEN; CDR2 reads SYDVKM. The CDR3 totals 16 residues. V gave up 5 bases and J gave up 8 bases, with 21 bases separating them. The CDR3 bases are TGTGCCAGCAGTAGTTCCACGGGGGGCAGCTGGGAAAAACTGTTTTTT. Its protein product is CASSSSTGGSWEKLFF. Complete variable domain (other parts from reference TRBV28 and TRBJ1-4): DVKVTQSSRYLVKRTGEKVFLECVQDMDHENMFWYRQDPGLGLRLIYFSYDVKMKEKGDIPEGYSVSREKKERFSLILESASTNQTSMYLCASSSSTGGSWEKLFFGSGTQLSVL.

The chain couples TRBV7-2 to TRBJ2-3; the match to TRBD2 covers 7 bases. Losses at the gene ends were 2 bases for V and 0 bases for J; bases not matched to a gene: 5. The CDR3 extends over 16 amino acids. From germline, CDR1 is SGHTA and CDR2 FQGNSA. The CDR3 sequence is CASSLRAGTSTDTQYF. The CDR3 bases are TGTGCCAGCAGCTTACGAGCGGGGACTAGCACAGATACGCAGTATTTT.

The CDR3 sequence is CSVGRQGGYTF. The CDR3 nucleotides are TGCAGCGTCGGAAGACAGGGGGGCTACACCTTC. The rearrangement links TRBV29-1 to TRBJ1-2, with TRBD1 matching 8 bases. The germline V gene has CDR1 SQVTM and CDR2 ANQGSEA. The CDR3 covers 11 residues. With 6 bases clipped from V and 8 bases from J, the junction kept 5 bases outside the gene matches. The entire variable domain, with the rest obtained from reference TRBV29-1 and TRBJ1-2, is as follows: SAVISQKPSRDICQRGTSLTIQCQVDSQVTMMFWYRQQPGQSLTLIATANQGSEATYESGFVIDKFPISRPNLTFSTLTVSNMSPEDSSIYLCSVGRQGGYTFGSGTRLTVV.

This clone is a singleton in its sample. V and J are TRBV19 and TRBJ1-1, with 7 bases that match TRBD1. The CDR3 contains 16 residues. CDR1 and CDR2 from the germline V gene are LNHDA and SQIVND (reference sequence). The V gene end was trimmed by 4 bases and the J gene end by 3 bases; junction bases not matched to a gene: 11. CDR3 sequence reads: CASSNPHRGADTEAFF. Written as DNA, the CDR3 is TGTGCCAGTAGTAACCCCCACAGGGGAGCGGACACTGAAGCTTTCTTT.

The genes are TRBV5-1 and TRBJ1-2, with 8 bases that match TRBD1. V was clipped by 2 bases and J by 6 bases; unmatched bases: 9. Germline V lookup: CDR1 SGHRS, CDR2 YFSETQ. The CDR3 sequence is 15 residues long. As DNA, the CDR3 is TGCGCCAGCAGCTTAGACCTAACAGGGGGTAATGGCTACACCTTC. Translation gives CASSLDLTGGNGYTF.

The rearrangement joins TRBV5-8 to TRBJ1-4; 8 bases align to TRBD1. V lost 0 bases, J lost 8 bases, and 12 bases stayed unmatched. The CDR3 consists of 17 residues. Germline V gene data show CDR1 as SGHTS and CDR2 as YDEGEE. CDR3: CASSLAYVDRVDEKLFF. The CDR3 coding sequence is TGTGCCAGCAGCTTGGCTTATGTGGACAGGGTTGACGAAAAACTGTTTTTT.

This clone was detected once. This chain links TRBV5-8 with TRBJ1-5; D possibly corresponds to TRBD1 (6 bases). V was pared by 4 bases and J by 4 bases, with 15 bases between. The CDR3 loop spans 15 amino acids. Germline CDR1 is SGHTS and CDR2 is YDEGEE. The CDR3 DNA reads TGTGCCAGCAGCCTACGACAGGTGCTAAATCAGCCCCAGCATTTT. Amino acid sequence: CASSLRQVLNQPQHF.

The gene calls are TRBV25-1 and TRBJ2-5; D not resolved. V lost 4 bases and J 1 base, leaving 13 bases between the germline ends. This CDR3 has 15 amino acids. Looked up from germline, CDR1 is MGHDK and CDR2 is SYGVNS. CDR3 amino acids: CASSAQNRPQETQYF. The CDR3 DNA reads as TGTGCCAGCAGTGCTCAAAACAGACCCCAAGAGACCCAGTACTTC.